This TCR beta chain was documented in a study of T cell responses to AZD1222 COVID-19 vaccine. Study outcomes and limitations: Donor demographics were predominantly white British with a female majority; clonal diversity may be underestimated. Only 5 to 7 AZD1222 recipients were seropositive at baseline.

As for this clone: Its antigen is unidentified.

The junction had 4 bases not matched to a gene; V was cut back by 3 bases and J by 0 bases. The CDR3 extends over 16 amino acids. Per the germline V gene, CDR1 is KGHSH and CDR2 is LQKENI. Using immunoSEQ multiplex PCR, the repertoire was profiled, and TCRdb retains in-frame clones only, with some absent. The sample includes about 110,000 clones, around nine tenths seen only once; the top ten take roughly a fifth. The genes are TRBV18 and TRBJ2-3; TRBD1 aligns across 9 bases. This material consisted of peripheral blood, taken on day 0 of AZD1222 vaccination. The clonotype originates from an adult in good health. The CDR3 spells CASSPTGTGSTDTQYF. The CDR3 DNA reads as TGTGCCAGCTCACCGACAGGGACAGGGAGCACAGATACGCAGTATTTT.